Each of the 25 T cell receptor beta chains below was sequenced from the same sample in a study of blood T cell repertoires in COVID-19. Data came from immunoSEQ multiplex PCR; TCRdb stores just in-frame clones and leaves some out. The sample carries approximately 250,000 clones, 88% recorded once. Material for sequencing was PBMCs or T cells enriched from blood (not recorded which). All receptors derive from a woman aged 40-49 years with acute COVID-19.

The chain links TRBV4-1 to TRBJ1-2; the D gene is possibly TRBD1 (6 bases). This CDR3 comprises 15 residues. Per germline, CDR1 MGHRA and CDR2 YSYEKL. Trimming removed 5 bases from V and 4 bases from J, with 17 bases in between. CDR3 in DNA: TGCGCCAGCAGCAACCAGGGATTGGGGGCCTATGGCTACACCTTC. As protein: CASSNQGLGAYGYTF.

The V and J genes are TRBV11-2 and TRBJ2-2; perhaps TRBD2 as D (6 bases). CDR1 is SGHAT and CDR2 is FQNNGV in the germline V gene. The V gene lost 0 bases and the J gene lost 7 bases, with 12 bases spanning the gap. The CDR3 length is 15 residues. This CDR3 reads CASSLDRRESGELFF. CDR3 DNA sequence: TGTGCCAGCAGCTTAGATAGACGGGAGAGCGGGGAGCTGTTTTTT. The whole variable domain, filled in from reference TRBV11-2 and TRBJ2-2, reads EAGVAQSPRYKIIEKRQSVAFWCNPISGHATLYWYQQILGQGPKLLIQFQNNGVVDDSQLPKDRFSAERLKGVDSTLKIQPAKLEDSAVYLCASSLDRRESGELFFGEGSRLTVL.

J is TRBJ1-1 and V is TRBV7-2; D is undetermined. V was cut by 3 bases and J by 4 bases, with 9 bases left in between. Germline CDR1 SGHTA, CDR2 FQGNSA. This CDR3 comprises 13 residues. The CDR3 loop is CASSFGVATEAFF. As DNA, the CDR3 is TGTGCCAGCAGCTTCGGGGTAGCCACTGAAGCTTTCTTT.

In DNA, the CDR3 is TGTGCCAGCAGTTACGGCAGAGGCCGAAATTCACCCCTCCACTTT. Protein product: CASSYGRGRNSPLHF. The chain recombines TRBV6-5 with TRBJ1-6, with D unresolved. This CDR3 has 15 amino acids. Trimming removed 2 bases from V and 7 bases from J, with 12 bases in between. Per germline, CDR1 MNHEY and CDR2 SVGAGI.

V usage is TRBV30 and J usage is TRBJ1-3; the D is unclear. This CDR3 is built from 13 residues. Trimming removed 4 bases at V and 2 bases at J, with 9 bases between. The germline gives CDR1 GTSNPN, CDR2 SVGIG (reference sequence). The CDR3 loop reads CAWMILPGNTIYF. For the CDR3, the DNA is TGTGCCTGGATGATACTGCCTGGAAACACCATATATTTT.

DNA for the CDR3: TGTGCCAGCAGCCCGCCTGTAGCGGGGGGGCCGTCCTCCTACAATGAGCAGTTCTTC. It codes for CASSPPVAGGPSSYNEQFF. V is TRBV7-9 and J is TRBJ2-1; 11 bases fit TRBD2. The CDR3 sequence is 19 residues long. CDR1 and CDR2 from the germline V gene are SEHNR and FQNEAQ (reference sequence). V dropped 5 bases and J dropped 0; count of bases not matched to a gene: 12. The variable domain in full, completed from reference TRBV7-9 and TRBJ2-1, reads DTGVSQNPRHKITKRGQNVTFRCDPISEHNRLYWYRQTLGQGPEFLTYFQNEAQLEKSRLLSDRFSAERPKGSFSTLEIQRTEQGDSAMYLCASSPPVAGGPSSYNEQFFGPGTRLTVL.

This clone was observed a few times. The chain employs TRBV9 and TRBJ2-3; TRBD2 matches 11 bases. Per the germline V gene, CDR1 is SGDLS and CDR2 is YYNGEE. V dropped 4 bases and J dropped 1; count of bases not matched to a gene: 14. This CDR3 has 19 amino acids. The CDR3 bases are TGTGCCAGCAGCCCAGAGAGGAGTAGCGGGGGGGCCCGCACAGATACGCAGTATTTT. Translating it yields CASSPERSSGGARTDTQYF.

This chain joins TRBV6-5 and TRBJ1-4, with a possible D match to TRBD1 (5 bases). In germline, CDR1 is MNHEY, CDR2 SVGAGI. This CDR3 has 14 amino acids. V lost 7 bases and J lost 6, with 15 bases in between. The CDR3 region is CASTERGKYEKLFF. Here the CDR3 DNA reads TGTGCCAGCACCGAAAGGGGAAAGTATGAAAAACTGTTTTTT.

The rearrangement uses TRBV25-1 and TRBJ1-5; perhaps TRBD1 as D (5 bases). The CDR3 covers 13 residues. V lost 5 bases, J lost 2 bases, and 7 bases lay in between. Germline CDR1 MGHDK, CDR2 SYGVNS. The CDR3 DNA reads TGTGCCAGCAGTTGGGGGGGCAATCAGCCCCAGCATTTT. Translation: CASSWGGNQPQHF.

The chain joins TRBV6-1 to TRBJ2-5; D remains ambiguous. The CDR3 runs 16 residues. Trimming left V 1 base short and J 1 base short, with 13 bases between. The germline V gene has CDR1 MNHNS and CDR2 SASEGT. CDR3 loop: CASSEETPVIQETQYF. The DNA of the CDR3 is TGTGCCAGCAGTGAAGAGACACCTGTGATCCAAGAGACCCAGTACTTC.

The chain combines TRBV6-5 with TRBJ1-1, with a weak D call TRBD1 (5 bases). CDR1 is MNHEY, CDR2 SVGAGI, per germline. With 11 bases removed from V and 4 bases from J, the gap between germline ends came to 11 bases. This CDR3 comprises 11 residues. Here the CDR3 reads CAVGRGTEAFF. The CDR3, as DNA: TGTGCCGTTGGGAGGGGCACTGAAGCTTTCTTT.

This clone was seen only once. The V call is TRBV25-1, the J call TRBJ1-4, with 9 bases that match TRBD1. The J segment lost 5 bases and the V segment lost 2 bases, leaving 6 bases of the junction unmatched. The CDR3 totals 16 residues. Germline CDR1 and CDR2: MGHDK and SYGVNS. CDR3 protein: CASSEDRTGENEKLFF. The CDR3 DNA reads TGTGCCAGCAGTGAAGATCGGACAGGGGAGAATGAAAAACTGTTTTTT.

This clone was seen just once. The chain has TRBV19 and TRBJ1-2; a possible D gene is TRBD1 (6 bases). The CDR3 spans 15 residues. Trimming removed 8 bases from V and 8 bases from J, with 24 bases in between. Germline CDR1 reads LNHDA; CDR2 reads SQIVND (reference sequence). Here the CDR3 DNA reads TGTGCCAGTCTAGGGACCGGGACATATAAGGGCGGCTACACCTTC. It codes for CASLGTGTYKGGYTF. Drawing the rest from reference TRBV19 and TRBJ1-2, the complete variable domain is DGGITQSPKYLFRKEGQNVTLSCEQNLNHDAMYWYRQDPGQGLRLIYYSQIVNDFQKGDIAEGYSVSREKKESFPLTVTSAQKNPTAFYLCASLGTGTYKGGYTFGSGTRLTVV.

V and J are TRBV7-2 and TRBJ1-5; D may be TRBD1 (5 bases). The V gene's germline CDR1 is SGHTA and CDR2 FQGNSA. CDR3 size: 15 residues. V lost 1 base and J 2 bases, leaving 9 bases between the germline ends. The CDR3 DNA reads as TGTGCCAGCAGCTTAGATTCGGGGGGCAATCAGCCCCAGCATTTT. Translating gives CASSLDSGGNQPQHF.

The genes are TRBV7-2 and TRBJ1-6; TRBD1 matches 9 bases. V lost 6 bases and J lost 10; bases outside the gene matches: 13. The CDR3 runs to 16 residues. Germline V gene data show CDR1 as SGHTA and CDR2 as FQGNSA. The CDR3 here is CASSSVGTGTFSPLHF. The CDR3 region has the DNA TGTGCCAGCAGTTCGGTGGGGACAGGGACCTTCTCACCCCTCCACTTT.

This chain joins TRBV30 and TRBJ1-6, with D perhaps TRBD1 (6 bases). Germline lookup yields CDR1 GTSNPN and CDR2 SVGIG (reference sequence). V lost 4 bases to trimming and J lost 5 bases, with 15 bases between them. This CDR3 has 15 amino acids. CDR3 DNA sequence: TGTGCCTGGAAACAGTCCCAGGGGAATAATTCACCCCTCCACTTT. Translation: CAWKQSQGNNSPLHF.

The gene calls are TRBV29-1 and TRBJ1-1, with 12 nucleotides matching TRBD1. Per the germline V gene, CDR1 is SQVTM and CDR2 is ANQGSEA. V shed 6 bases, J shed 0 bases, and the junction held 8 bases outside the gene matches. The CDR3 is 16 amino acids. The CDR3 is CSVGTGGGYMNTEAFF. Written as DNA, the CDR3 is TGCAGCGTGGGGACAGGGGGCGGCTACATGAACACTGAAGCTTTCTTT.

The chain couples TRBV24-1 to TRBJ2-1; 10 bases match TRBD1. The germline gives CDR1 KGHDR, CDR2 SFDVKD. This CDR3 has 15 amino acids. The V segment lost 3 bases and the J segment 6 bases; nucleotides outside the gene matches: 4. Here the CDR3 DNA reads TGTGCCACCAGTGATCCAGGACAGGGGGTCAATGAGCAGTTCTTC. Its protein is CATSDPGQGVNEQFF.

V and J are TRBV12-3 or TRBV12-4 and TRBJ1-2; D might be TRBD1 (6 bases). The V gene lost 2 bases and the J gene lost 6 bases, with 10 bases spanning the gap. The CDR3 consists of 13 residues. The CDR3 sequence: CASSLNRAHGYTF. CDR3 DNA: TGTGCCAGCAGTTTAAACAGGGCCCATGGCTACACCTTC.

The chain uses TRBV2 and TRBJ1-3, with D hard to call. Germline CDR1 is SNHLY and CDR2 is FYNNEI. The CDR3 has 15 amino acids. Trimming took 6 bases from V and 1 from J, leaving 13 bases between them. The CDR3 loop reads CASSSGILSGNTIYF. The CDR3 DNA follows: TGTGCCAGCAGCTCCGGGATCCTATCTGGAAACACCATATATTTT.

V gene TRBV5-1 combines with J gene TRBJ2-7; D possibly corresponds to TRBD1 (5 bases). CDR3 size: 16 residues. Germline V gene lookup returns CDR1 SGHRS and CDR2 YFSETQ. The V and J ends lost 1 base and 3 bases respectively, with 17 bases between them. The CDR3 coding sequence is TGCGCCAGCAGCTTGTATTCTATCCCAGGGAACTACGAGCAGTACTTC. Its protein is CASSLYSIPGNYEQYF.

This chain uses TRBV5-6 with TRBJ1-1, with TRBD1 as a possible D gene (5 bases). This CDR3 spans 14 amino acids. Germline CDR1 reads SGHDT; CDR2 reads YYEEEE. V lost 0 bases to trimming and J lost 6 bases, with 12 bases between them. CDR3 sequence reads: CASSLAGRGAEAFF. The CDR3 DNA is TGTGCCAGCAGCTTGGCGGGACGCGGGGCTGAAGCTTTCTTT.

In this sample, this clone turned up once. This chain links TRBV5-8 with TRBJ2-3, with D unclear. The germline V gene encodes CDR1 SGHTS and CDR2 YDEGEE. CDR3 length: 12 amino acids. V lost 3 bases, J lost 8 bases, and 10 bases lay in between. CDR3 sequence: CASSYGGPTQYF. CDR3 sequence (DNA): TGTGCCAGCAGCTATGGCGGCCCTACGCAGTATTTT. Looking up the rest from reference TRBV5-8 and TRBJ2-3 gives the full variable domain: EAGVTQSPTHLIKTRGQQATLRCSPISGHTSVYWYQQALGLGLQFLLWYDEGEERNRGNFPPRFSGRQFPNYSSELNVNALELEDSALYLCASSYGGPTQYFGPGTRLTVL.

This sequence joins TRBV28 and TRBJ1-5, with D perhaps TRBD1 (5 bases). Per the germline V gene, CDR1 is MDHEN and CDR2 is SYDVKM. The CDR3 length is 18 residues. V lost 3 bases, J lost 0 bases, and 18 bases lay in between. CDR3 sequence: CASSLGYARQRSNQPQHF. The DNA for the CDR3 is TGTGCCAGCAGTTTGGGATATGCTCGACAGCGTAGCAATCAGCCCCAGCATTTT.

The chain carries TRBV6-5 and TRBJ2-2; D unclear. This CDR3 region has 15 residues. The V gene lost 7 bases and the J gene lost 0 bases, with 12 bases spanning the gap. Germline V CDR1 and CDR2: MNHEY, SVGAGI. The CDR3 spells CASTRDIANTGELFF. CDR3 nucleotide sequence: TGTGCCAGCACACGAGACATCGCGAACACCGGGGAGCTGTTTTTT.